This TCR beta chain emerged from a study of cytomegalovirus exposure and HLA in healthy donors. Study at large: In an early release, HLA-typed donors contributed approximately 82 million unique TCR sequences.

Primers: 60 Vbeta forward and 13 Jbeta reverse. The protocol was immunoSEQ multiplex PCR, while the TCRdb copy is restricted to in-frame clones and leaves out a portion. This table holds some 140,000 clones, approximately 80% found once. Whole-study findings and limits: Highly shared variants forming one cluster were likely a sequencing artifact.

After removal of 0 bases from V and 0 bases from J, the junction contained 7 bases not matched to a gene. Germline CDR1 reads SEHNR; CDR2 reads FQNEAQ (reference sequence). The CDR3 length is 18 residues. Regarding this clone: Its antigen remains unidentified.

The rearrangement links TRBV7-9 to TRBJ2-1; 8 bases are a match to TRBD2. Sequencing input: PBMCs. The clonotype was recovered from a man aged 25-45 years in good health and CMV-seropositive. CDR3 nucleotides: TGTGCCAGCAGCTTAGCGCGGTCAGCGGGGGTCTCCTACAATGAGCAGTTCTTC. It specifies CASSLARSAGVSYNEQFF.